What follows are 10 T cell receptor beta chains derived from one specimen sequenced in a study of T cell clones after liver transplantation. Measured with immunoSEQ multiplex PCR; TCRdb has only the in-frame clones, and not every one. The table records 40,000 to 65,000 clones, about four fifths of them present only once. Material: CD4+ T cells from blood, obtained before liver transplant. The source is a human donor who received a liver transplant.

The chain carries TRBV4-3 and TRBJ1-1; no definite D call. Germline CDR1 reads LGHNA; CDR2 reads YSLEER. There are 13 residues in the CDR3. V lost 3 bases and J 2 bases, leaving 7 bases between the germline ends. The CDR3 protein is CASSQTGNTEAFF. CDR3 coding DNA: TGCGCCAGCAGCCAGACGGGTAACACTGAAGCTTTCTTT.

V usage is TRBV27 and J usage is TRBJ1-1; D not certain. Germline CDR1 MNHEY, CDR2 SMNVEV (reference sequence). The CDR3 consists of 11 residues. The V end lost 7 bases, the J end lost 11 bases, and 14 bases lay between the germline ends. CDR3 sequence reads: CASKPTVGAFF. The CDR3 DNA sequence: TGTGCCAGCAAACCGACGGTTGGGGCTTTCTTT.

The rearrangement uses TRBV7-9 and TRBJ1-3, with D unresolved. The germline V and J ends were trimmed by 4 bases and 0 bases, with 13 bases remaining between them. This CDR3 has 16 amino acids. Looked up from germline, CDR1 is SEHNR and CDR2 is FQNEAQ (reference sequence). As DNA, the CDR3 is TGTGCCAGCAGCTCCGCGGAGAGCCTCTCTGGAAACACCATATATTTT. Its protein is CASSSAESLSGNTIYF.

This clone has just a few counts. The V gene is TRBV18, the J gene TRBJ2-1; D may be TRBD2 (6 bases). Germline values: CDR1 KGHSH, CDR2 LQKENI. Between the trimmed V and J ends, which lost 6 bases and 6 bases, there was a span of 12 bases. The CDR3 spans 13 residues. The CDR3 DNA reads TGTGCCAGCTCGTCCGGGACTCTCAATGAGCAGTTCTTC. It encodes CASSSGTLNEQFF.

This clone has a handful of counts. The rearrangement links TRBV27 to TRBJ1-2; TRBD1 is a possible D gene (6 bases). The V end was cut by 8 bases, the J end by 4 bases, with 14 bases between. Germline values: CDR1 MNHEY, CDR2 SMNVEV (reference sequence). The CDR3 totals 13 residues. The CDR3: CASAIGQSYGYTF. In DNA form, the CDR3 reads TGTGCCAGCGCAATAGGACAGTCCTATGGCTACACCTTC.

In nucleotides, the CDR3 is TGCAGCGTCGGGCCGCTCAACACCGGGGAGCTGTTTTTT. Translation: CSVGPLNTGELFF. The V call is TRBV29-1, the J call TRBJ2-2; no clear D gene. V was shortened by 6 bases and J by 2 bases, with 10 bases between the two germline ends. CDR3 size: 13 residues. CDR1 is SQVTM and CDR2 is ANQGSEA in the germline V gene.

The chain carries TRBV10-3 and TRBJ2-1; TRBD2 matches 7 bases. Germline V gene lookup returns CDR1 ENHRY and CDR2 SYGVKD. The CDR3 has 16 residues. With 4 bases clipped from V and 2 bases from J, the junction kept 8 bases outside the gene matches. The CDR3 nucleotides read TGTGCCATCAGTGGCTCGACTAGCCATCCCTACAATGAGCAGTTCTTC. This encodes CAISGSTSHPYNEQFF.

The CDR3 protein is CASSILRGNQPQHF. In nucleotides, the CDR3 is TGTGCCAGTAGTATTTTGAGGGGCAATCAGCCCCAGCATTTT. V and J are TRBV19 and TRBJ1-5; unclear D gene. Germline CDR1 reads LNHDA; CDR2 reads SQIVND (reference sequence). Trimming cost V 3 bases and J 2 bases, with 8 bases left between them. This CDR3 spans 14 amino acids.

The chain carries TRBV29-1 and TRBJ1-1; no clear D gene. V was clipped by 6 bases and J by 3 bases, with 20 bases between them. The CDR3 is made up of 15 amino acids. Germline CDR1 and CDR2: SQVTM and ANQGSEA. Written as DNA, the CDR3 is TGCAGCGTCCCTGGGCGTAACAGTTGGTACACTGAAGCTTTCTTT. Protein sequence: CSVPGRNSWYTEAFF.

CDR3 region: CASRLGTGVREQYF. DNA for the CDR3: TGTGCCAGCAGGCTCGGGACAGGGGTCCGAGAGCAGTACTTC. The chain employs TRBV7-2 and TRBJ2-7; 10 bases align to TRBD1. CDR3 length: 14 residues. With 6 bases clipped from V and 7 bases from J, the junction kept 9 bases outside the gene matches. Germline CDR1 is SGHTA and CDR2 is FQGNSA.